This T cell receptor beta chain was sequenced in a study of blood T cell repertoires in COVID-19. Study-level information: The United States, Italy and Spain provided the acute and convalescent COVID-19 samples. Sample material is recorded as cDNA or gDNA derived from T cells, B-cell-depleted T cells, or PBMCs.

Germline V lookup: CDR1 SNHLY, CDR2 FYNNEI. The V gene lost 7 bases and the J gene lost 1 base, with 8 bases spanning the gap. The CDR3 is 13 residues long. In the source study's methods: Reference gene primers were amplified, and this amplification served to estimate nucleated cell counts. Sequencing was performed with immunoSEQ multiplex PCR; in TCRdb, only in-frame clones are kept and a portion is missing. The DNA was the basis for D and trimming; V, J and clone size are from that table. This table holds some 200,000 clones, around 84% found once. The receptor's source is a woman aged 55-69 years who had recovered from COVID-19. Source material: peripheral blood. The rearrangement joins TRBV2 to TRBJ1-5; D not resolved. CDR3 sequence (DNA): TGTGCCAGCACCGCGGGAAGCAATCAGCCCCAGCATTTT. This translates into CASTAGSNQPQHF.